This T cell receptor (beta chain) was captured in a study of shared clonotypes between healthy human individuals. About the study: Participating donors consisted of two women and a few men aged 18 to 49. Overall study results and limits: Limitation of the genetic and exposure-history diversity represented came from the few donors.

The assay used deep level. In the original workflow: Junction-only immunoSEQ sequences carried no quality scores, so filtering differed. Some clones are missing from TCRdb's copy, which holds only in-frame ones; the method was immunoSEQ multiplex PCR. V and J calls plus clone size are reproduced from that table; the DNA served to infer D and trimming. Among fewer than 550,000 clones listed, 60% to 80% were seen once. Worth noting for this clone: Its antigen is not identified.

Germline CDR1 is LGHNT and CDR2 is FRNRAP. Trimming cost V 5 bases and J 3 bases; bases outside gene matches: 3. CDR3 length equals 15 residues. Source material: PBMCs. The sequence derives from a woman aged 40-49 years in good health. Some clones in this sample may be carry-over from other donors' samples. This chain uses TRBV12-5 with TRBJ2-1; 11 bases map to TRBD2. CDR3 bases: TGTGCTAGTGGTCCCGGGACTAGCGGCTACAATGAGCAGTTCTTC. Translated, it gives CASGPGTSGYNEQFF.